These T cell receptor beta chains were read from a single sample in a study of regulatory T cells in long-lasting Graves disease. MiXCR, applied by TCRdb to the multiplex PCR reads, yields one record per CDR3 protein. Of approximately 540,000 distinct CDR3 sequences listed, approximately 12% were seen once; the top ten hold over 7%. This sample was also put to use in a study of T cells in Graves' hyperthyroidism and ophthalmopathy.

The sequenced sample was peripheral blood mononuclear cells (PBMCs), obtained at new diagnosis, from a patient treated with antithyroid drugs. The receptors stem from a woman in her twenties or thirties with Graves disease. Both conserved end residues are part of each CDR3. Fields, in order: CDR3 DNA, CDR3 protein, D gene, V gene, J gene, clone size. The D gene is left open where the match is weak. Clone size appears in some rows only: once, few, many, or a class for an expanded clone.

CDR3nt: TGTGCCAGCAGCTCGCGGGGAGCCGGAGCGTACGAGCAGTACTTC; CDR3aa: CASSSRGAGAYEQYF; d_gene: -; v_gene: TRBV7-2; j_gene: TRBJ2-7; abundance: few
CDR3nt: TGTGCCAGCAGTTACTCCACACCCGGGGAGCTGTTTTTT; CDR3aa: CASSYSTPGELFF; d_gene: -; v_gene: TRBV6-5; j_gene: TRBJ2-2; abundance: many
CDR3nt: TGTGCCAGCAGCTTATTGCCGCCGTTTGGGGGGGCGCCTGGTCCCGGGGAGCTGTTTTTT; CDR3aa: CASSLLPPFGGAPGPGELFF; d_gene: -; v_gene: TRBV7-2; j_gene: TRBJ2-2; abundance: few
CDR3nt: TGTGCCAGCAGCTTGGGACTAGCGGAAGACCACAATGAGCAGTTCTTC; CDR3aa: CASSLGLAEDHNEQFF; d_gene: TRBD2; v_gene: TRBV5-8; j_gene: TRBJ2-1; abundance: few
CDR3nt: TGTGCCAGCAGCCAACGGACCGATGGGAACAATCAGCCCCAGCATTTT; CDR3aa: CASSQRTDGNNQPQHF; d_gene: -; v_gene: TRBV3-1; j_gene: TRBJ1-5; abundance: many
CDR3nt: TGCGCCAGCAGCTTGGACGGTGGGAAGTGGCTCGAGCAGTACTTC; CDR3aa: CASSLDGGKWLEQYF; d_gene: -; v_gene: TRBV5-1; j_gene: TRBJ2-7; abundance: many
CDR3nt: TGTGCCAGCAGGCTCGGACAGGAGAGAAATCAGCCCCAGCATTTT; CDR3aa: CASRLGQERNQPQHF; d_gene: TRBD1; v_gene: TRBV28; j_gene: TRBJ1-5; abundance: many
CDR3nt: TGTGCCAGCAGAAGAGACAGGGCTTTCGGCCAGCCCCAGCATTTT; CDR3aa: CASRRDRAFGQPQHF; d_gene: TRBD1; v_gene: TRBV6-1; j_gene: TRBJ1-5; abundance: many
CDR3nt: TGTGCCATCAGTGAGTGGGACGGAACCTACGAGCAGTACTTC; CDR3aa: CAISEWDGTYEQYF; d_gene: -; v_gene: TRBV10-3; j_gene: TRBJ2-7; abundance: many
CDR3nt: TGTGCCAGCAGCGCGGGCCTCGGGGAGCTGTTTTTT; CDR3aa: CASSAGLGELFF; d_gene: -; v_gene: TRBV5-6; j_gene: TRBJ2-2; abundance: -
CDR3nt: TGTGCCAGCAGCCAAGACAGGGCAGAAGCGCAGTATTTT; CDR3aa: CASSQDRAEAQYF; d_gene: -; v_gene: TRBV3-1; j_gene: TRBJ2-3; abundance: many
CDR3nt: TGTGCCAGCAGCTTTAACAGGGGCCACGAGCAGTACTTC; CDR3aa: CASSFNRGHEQYF; d_gene: TRBD1; v_gene: TRBV5-5; j_gene: TRBJ2-7; abundance: many
CDR3nt: TGTGCCAGCAGTTTCCCCAGGGGCACTGAAGCTTTCTTT; CDR3aa: CASSFPRGTEAFF; d_gene: -; v_gene: TRBV28; j_gene: TRBJ1-1; abundance: -
CDR3nt: TGTGCCAGCAGCCAGCGGTCCTACGAGCAGTACTTC; CDR3aa: CASSQRSYEQYF; d_gene: -; v_gene: TRBV3-1; j_gene: TRBJ2-7; abundance: -
CDR3nt: TGCAGTGCTACGCGGACTAGCGGGGACAATGAGCAGTTCTTC; CDR3aa: CSATRTSGDNEQFF; d_gene: TRBD2; v_gene: TRBV20-1; j_gene: TRBJ2-1; abundance: many
CDR3nt: TGCGCCAGCAGCTTGGAAAAGGCATACAATGAGCAGTTCTTC; CDR3aa: CASSLEKAYNEQFF; d_gene: -; v_gene: TRBV5-1; j_gene: TRBJ2-1; abundance: few
CDR3nt: TGCGCCAGCAGCGGACTAGCGGGAGGGACCTCCTACGAGCAGTACTTC; CDR3aa: CASSGLAGGTSYEQYF; d_gene: TRBD2; v_gene: TRBV5-1; j_gene: TRBJ2-7; abundance: many
CDR3nt: TGTGCCAGCAGTAAAGGGGGTTGGTACGAGCAGTACTTC; CDR3aa: CASSKGGWYEQYF; d_gene: -; v_gene: TRBV9; j_gene: TRBJ2-7; abundance: few
CDR3nt: TGTGCCAGCAGCTTAGGGGACAGGGATAATTCACCCCTCCACTTT; CDR3aa: CASSLGDRDNSPLHF; d_gene: TRBD1; v_gene: TRBV7-9; j_gene: TRBJ1-6; abundance: many
CDR3nt: TGTGCCTGGAGTGGGCTCTGGGCTAGCGGGTTTTACAATGAGCAGTTCTTC; CDR3aa: CAWSGLWASGFYNEQFF; d_gene: TRBD2; v_gene: TRBV30; j_gene: TRBJ2-1; abundance: -
CDR3nt: TGTGCCAGCAGTGAAAGGGAGGGGGCGCCGGGCAATCAGCCCCAGCATTTT; CDR3aa: CASSEREGAPGNQPQHF; d_gene: TRBD1; v_gene: TRBV6-1; j_gene: TRBJ1-5; abundance: -
CDR3nt: TGTGCCAGCAGTACCGAATCCAAGGGCACTGAAGCTTTCTTT; CDR3aa: CASSTESKGTEAFF; d_gene: -; v_gene: TRBV2; j_gene: TRBJ1-1; abundance: many
CDR3nt: TGTGCCAGTAGTATAGGACAGTTTACTGAAGCTTTCTTT; CDR3aa: CASSIGQFTEAFF; d_gene: -; v_gene: TRBV19; j_gene: TRBJ1-1; abundance: many
CDR3nt: TGCGCCAGCAGCTTGGACGGACTAGCGGGATTGGGTGAGCAGTTCTTC; CDR3aa: CASSLDGLAGLGEQFF; d_gene: TRBD2; v_gene: TRBV5-1; j_gene: TRBJ2-1; abundance: many
CDR3nt: TGTGCCAGCAGGGTTGGGACTGCTGGAAACACCATATATTTT; CDR3aa: CASRVGTAGNTIYF; d_gene: -; v_gene: TRBV2; j_gene: TRBJ1-3; abundance: many
CDR3nt: TGTGCCACCCAGAACTATGGCTACACCTTC; CDR3aa: CATQNYGYTF; d_gene: -; v_gene: TRBV25-1; j_gene: TRBJ1-2; abundance: -
CDR3nt: TGTGCCAGCAGCTTCAAAGACGGCGCGAACACCGGGGAGCTGTTTTTT; CDR3aa: CASSFKDGANTGELFF; d_gene: -; v_gene: TRBV7-8; j_gene: TRBJ2-2; abundance: -
CDR3nt: TGTGCCAGCAGCCCCAGACTAGCGGGGAGCACAGATACGCAGTATTTT; CDR3aa: CASSPRLAGSTDTQYF; d_gene: TRBD2; v_gene: TRBV13; j_gene: TRBJ2-3; abundance: many
CDR3nt: TGTGCCAGCAGCCCAGGGGGGACGGAACCAAGAACCTTTAGCAATCAGCCCCAGCATTTT; CDR3aa: CASSPGGTEPRTFSNQPQHF; d_gene: TRBD1; v_gene: TRBV7-2; j_gene: TRBJ1-5; abundance: many
CDR3nt: TGTGCCAGCAGTTTAACGTCGCTAGCGGGAGACGAGCAGTACTTC; CDR3aa: CASSLTSLAGDEQYF; d_gene: TRBD2; v_gene: TRBV12-3/TRBV12-4; j_gene: TRBJ2-7; abundance: once
CDR3nt: TGTGCCAGTAGGGCAGGGAGTAGCGAGCAGTACTTC; CDR3aa: CASRAGSSEQYF; d_gene: -; v_gene: TRBV19; j_gene: TRBJ2-7; abundance: -
CDR3nt: TGTGCCAGCAGTCCCAAGGGCTCCTACGAGCAGTACTTC; CDR3aa: CASSPKGSYEQYF; d_gene: -; v_gene: TRBV27; j_gene: TRBJ2-7; abundance: many
CDR3nt: TGCGCCAGCAGCCAGGGCTGGGGGGGGAACACTGAAGCTTTCTTT; CDR3aa: CASSQGWGGNTEAFF; d_gene: -; v_gene: TRBV4-1; j_gene: TRBJ1-1; abundance: many
CDR3nt: TGTGCCACCGCCTTCATGCAGGGGAGCGAGCAGTACTTC; CDR3aa: CATAFMQGSEQYF; d_gene: -; v_gene: TRBV10-3; j_gene: TRBJ2-7; abundance: many
CDR3nt: TGTGCCAGCAGTGAAGCGAGAAGAGGGGCTACTGGGGCCAACGTCCTGACTTTC; CDR3aa: CASSEARRGATGANVLTF; d_gene: -; v_gene: TRBV6-1; j_gene: TRBJ2-6; abundance: many
CDR3nt: TGCGCCAGCAGCCCTTGGGACAGGGGGACGGGCGAGCAGTACTTC; CDR3aa: CASSPWDRGTGEQYF; d_gene: TRBD1; v_gene: TRBV4-3; j_gene: TRBJ2-7; abundance: many
CDR3nt: TGTGCCAGCAGCTTAGCGCCAGCCTCTAACTATGGCTACACCTTC; CDR3aa: CASSLAPASNYGYTF; d_gene: -; v_gene: TRBV7-9; j_gene: TRBJ1-2; abundance: few
CDR3nt: TGTGCCAGCAGTGGCGGCCATAGGGCCTACGAGCAGTACTTC; CDR3aa: CASSGGHRAYEQYF; d_gene: -; v_gene: TRBV28; j_gene: TRBJ2-7; abundance: many
CDR3nt: TGCAGTGCTAGGAAGAGGGACAGAGGCTACGAGCAGTACTTC; CDR3aa: CSARKRDRGYEQYF; d_gene: TRBD1; v_gene: TRBV20-1; j_gene: TRBJ2-7; abundance: many
CDR3nt: TGTGCCAGCAGTTCGGGGGCTAGCGGCTACAATGAGCAGTTCTTC; CDR3aa: CASSSGASGYNEQFF; d_gene: -; v_gene: TRBV28; j_gene: TRBJ2-1; abundance: -
CDR3nt: TGTGCCAGCAGCTTAGTACCCCCATTAGATACGCAGTATTTT; CDR3aa: CASSLVPPLDTQYF; d_gene: -; v_gene: TRBV7-9; j_gene: TRBJ2-3; abundance: -